A selection of T cell receptor beta chains follows, all from one sample in a study of shared clonotypes between healthy human individuals. Repertoires were generated with immunoSEQ multiplex PCR, while TCRdb's copy carries only in-frame clones and drops some. The repertoire consists of around 1.4 million clones, with approximately 98.5% occurring once and the leading ten covering 0.36%. What was sequenced was naive CD4+ T cells sorted from blood. These receptor sequences come from a man in his thirties or forties in good health. Both conserved end residues are part of each CDR3. D genes are given only for firm matches. Rows give clone size only sometimes, using once, few, many, or a class for an expanded clone.

>NA|TRBJ2-1|TRBV5-1|once
TGCGCCAGCAGCCCAATGAGGAGACGGGATGAGCAGTTCTTC
CASSPMRRRDEQFF
>NA|TRBJ1-1|TRBV6-1|NA
TGTGCCAGCAGTCGTACAGGCCCCGTCACTGAAGCTTTCTTT
CASSRTGPVTEAFF
>TRBD2|TRBJ2-4|TRBV7-9|NA
TGTGCCAGCAGTACCCCGCGCCCGCGGGGGGCCAAAAACATTCAGTACTTC
CASSTPRPRGAKNIQYF
>NA|TRBJ1-2|TRBV29-1|NA
TGCAGCGTTGGCGCCTCGGATGGCTACACCTTC
CSVGASDGYTF
>NA|TRBJ2-5|TRBV18|NA
TGTGCCAGCTCACCGGTCCGAGAGACCCAGTACTTC
CASSPVRETQYF
>NA|TRBJ1-4|TRBV9|NA
TGTGCCAGCAGCGTAAGTGGCGGGGGCCCTAATGAAAAACTGTTTTTT
CASSVSGGGPNEKLFF
>NA|TRBJ1-5|TRBV19|NA
TGTGCCAGTAGTATTAGCGACAGGTTCAATCAGCCCCAGCATTTT
CASSISDRFNQPQHF
>TRBD2|TRBJ2-7|TRBV14|NA
TGTGCCAGCAGCCAAGCCCTGAGGGTGGGAGGGTACTCCTACGAGCAGTACTTC
CASSQALRVGGYSYEQYF
>NA|TRBJ2-1|TRBV19|once
TGTGCCAGTGGTCTTTACAATGAGCAGTTCTTC
CASGLYNEQFF
>NA|TRBJ2-7|TRBV21-1|NA
TGTGCCAGCAGCCACGTCCGGGACAGTAGGAACTACGAGCAGTACTTC
CASSHVRDSRNYEQYF
>TRBD2|TRBJ2-1|TRBV6-6|NA
TGTGCCAGCAGTTACACCGGACTAGCGTGGGGGGAGCAGTTCTTC
CASSYTGLAWGEQFF
>NA|TRBJ1-3|TRBV14|NA
TGTGCCAGCAGCCAAGGAAGAGGCTCTGGAAACACCATATATTTT
CASSQGRGSGNTIYF
>NA|TRBJ2-3|TRBV15|NA
TGTGCCACCACCTCGGGGACAGATACGCAGTATTTT
CATTSGTDTQYF
>NA|TRBJ2-3|TRBV5-1|NA
TGCGCCAGCAGCTTGTTGACGGGGGACACAGATACGCAGTATTTT
CASSLLTGDTDTQYF
>NA|TRBJ2-7|TRBV28|NA
TGTGCCAGCAGTAACCCTGGGAGAGTTACCTACGAGCAGTACTTC
CASSNPGRVTYEQYF
>TRBD2|TRBJ2-5|TRBV7-2|NA
TGTGCCAGCAGCAAAGGGCTAACTAGCGGGAACGGATTAAAGACCCAGTACTTC
CASSKGLTSGNGLKTQYF
>NA|TRBJ2-1|TRBV11-2|NA
TGTGCCAGCAGCTTAGCCAGTGGTTTAGATGAGCAGTTCTTC
CASSLASGLDEQFF
>NA|TRBJ2-5|TRBV7-2|once
TGTGCCAGCAGCCGTGGAAGGGAGACCCAGTACTTC
CASSRGRETQYF
>NA|TRBJ2-7|TRBV30|NA
TGTGCCTGGACCCCAACGTGGGGGAACGGGTACGAGCAGTACTTC
CAWTPTWGNGYEQYF
>TRBD2|TRBJ2-1|TRBV4-3|NA
TGCGCCAGCAGCCAAGGGACTAGCGGGTTAAGTTTGCATGAGCAGTTCTTC
CASSQGTSGLSLHEQFF
>NA|TRBJ2-2|TRBV11-3|NA
TGTGCCAGCAGTTTTGGACAGAACACCGGGGAGCTGTTTTTT
CASSFGQNTGELFF
>NA|TRBJ2-1|TRBV6-5|NA
TGTGCCAGCAGTTATAAGGCAGGGAGGTCCTACAATGAGCAGTTCTTC
CASSYKAGRSYNEQFF
>NA|TRBJ1-5|TRBV25-1|NA
TGTGCCAGCAGAGGAGGGAGTAATCAGCCCCAGCATTTT
CASRGGSNQPQHF
>NA|TRBJ2-1|TRBV5-6|NA
TGTGCCAGCAGCTTGGGGTACAGGAGGGAGCAGTTCTTC
CASSLGYRREQFF
>NA|TRBJ1-4|TRBV28|NA
TGTGCCAGCAGTTTACGGACAGTTCAGGCCGGAGAAAAACTGTTTTTT
CASSLRTVQAGEKLFF
>NA|TRBJ2-5|TRBV2|NA
TGTGCCAGCAGTGAAACAGGGTGGGGGGAGACCCAGTACTTC
CASSETGWGETQYF
>TRBD1|TRBJ2-5|TRBV11-2|NA
TGTGCCAGCAGCCAGGGGGCGGGGGAGACCCAGTACTTC
CASSQGAGETQYF
>NA|TRBJ1-2|TRBV7-2|NA
TGTGCCAGCAGCTTAGGGACAGCAAACTATGGCTACACCTTC
CASSLGTANYGYTF
>NA|TRBJ1-5|TRBV6-1|NA
TGTGCCAGCACCGCACAGGGAAATCAGCCCCAGCATTTT
CASTAQGNQPQHF
>NA|TRBJ2-7|TRBV6-1|NA
TGTGCCAGCACCGCCGCAACATTACCGACCTACGAGCAGTACTTC
CASTAATLPTYEQYF
>NA|TRBJ1-5|TRBV29-1|NA
TGCAGCGTTGGAGGGGTAAATCAGCCCCAGCATTTT
CSVGGVNQPQHF
>NA|TRBJ2-7|TRBV2|NA
TGTGCCAAAGGGGGGACTGGCTCCTACGAGCAGTACTTC
CAKGGTGSYEQYF
>NA|TRBJ1-1|TRBV18|once
TGTGCCAGCTCACCAGTGGCCAGGGCTACTGAAGCTTTCTTT
CASSPVARATEAFF
>NA|TRBJ2-7|TRBV5-1|once
TGCGCCAGCAGCCGAGACAGAATCTCCTACGAGCAGTACTTC
CASSRDRISYEQYF
>TRBD2|TRBJ2-1|TRBV7-2|NA
TGTGCCAGCAGCTTAGATGCGGGAGAACCGAATGAGCAGTTCTTC
CASSLDAGEPNEQFF
>TRBD1|TRBJ2-1|TRBV18|NA
TGTGCCAGCTCACCCCGGGACAGCCTGGGGTACTACAATGAGCAGTTCTTC
CASSPRDSLGYYNEQFF
>TRBD1|TRBJ2-1|TRBV18|NA
TGTGCCAGCTCACCTTGGGAGACAGGGGTGGTAGATGAGCAGTTCTTC
CASSPWETGVVDEQFF
>NA|TRBJ2-7|TRBV4-1|once
TGCGCCAGCAGCCAAGATTCGGGGGCAATGATCCGGCAGTACTTC
CASSQDSGAMIRQYF
>TRBD1|TRBJ2-7|TRBV5-1|NA
TGCGCCAGCAGCGGAAGGACAGGGTCAGAGCAGTACTTC
CASSGRTGSEQYF